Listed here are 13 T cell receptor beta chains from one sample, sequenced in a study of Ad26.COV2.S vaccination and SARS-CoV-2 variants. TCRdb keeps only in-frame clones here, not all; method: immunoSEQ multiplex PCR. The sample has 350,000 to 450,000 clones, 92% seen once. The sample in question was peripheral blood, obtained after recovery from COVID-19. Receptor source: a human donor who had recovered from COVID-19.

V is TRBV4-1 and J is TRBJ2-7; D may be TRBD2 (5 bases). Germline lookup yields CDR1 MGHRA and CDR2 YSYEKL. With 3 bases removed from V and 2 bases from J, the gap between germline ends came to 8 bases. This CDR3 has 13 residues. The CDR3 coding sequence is TGCGCCAGCAGCCAGGGAGATGCCTACGAGCAGTACTTC. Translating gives CASSQGDAYEQYF.

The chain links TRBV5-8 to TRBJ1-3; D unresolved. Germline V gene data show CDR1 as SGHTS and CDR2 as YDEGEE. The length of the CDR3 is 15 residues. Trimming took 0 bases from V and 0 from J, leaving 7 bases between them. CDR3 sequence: CASSLGKTSGNTIYF. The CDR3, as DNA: TGTGCCAGCAGCTTGGGGAAAACCTCTGGAAACACCATATATTTT. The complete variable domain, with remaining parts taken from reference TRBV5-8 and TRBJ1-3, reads EAGVTQSPTHLIKTRGQQATLRCSPISGHTSVYWYQQALGLGLQFLLWYDEGEERNRGNFPPRFSGRQFPNYSSELNVNALELEDSALYLCASSLGKTSGNTIYFGEGSWLTVV.

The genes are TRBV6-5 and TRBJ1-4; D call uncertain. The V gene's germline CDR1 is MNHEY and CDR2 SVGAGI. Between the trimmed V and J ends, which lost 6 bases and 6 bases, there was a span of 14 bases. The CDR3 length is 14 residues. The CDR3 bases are TGTGCCAGCAGATGGACGCTCGGGGATGAAAAACTGTTTTTT. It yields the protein CASRWTLGDEKLFF.

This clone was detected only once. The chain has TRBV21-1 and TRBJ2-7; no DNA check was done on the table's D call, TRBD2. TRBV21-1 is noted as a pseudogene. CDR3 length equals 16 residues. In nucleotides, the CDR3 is TGTGCCAGCAGCAAAGTGGAGAGGGCAGCCTCCTACGAGCAGTACTTC. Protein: CASSKVERAASYEQYF.

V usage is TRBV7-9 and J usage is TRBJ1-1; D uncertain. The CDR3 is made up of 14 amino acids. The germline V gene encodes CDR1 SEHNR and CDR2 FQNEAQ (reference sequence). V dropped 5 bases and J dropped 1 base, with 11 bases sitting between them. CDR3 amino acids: CASSPRRGNTEAFF. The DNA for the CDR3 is TGTGCCAGCAGCCCGCGACGGGGGAACACTGAAGCTTTCTTT.

The CDR3 is CASSYSTANTEAFF. CDR3 DNA sequence: TGCGCCAGCAGCTACTCTACAGCGAACACTGAAGCTTTCTTT. The V gene is TRBV4-1, the J gene TRBJ1-1, with D uncertain. With 5 bases removed from V and 1 base from J, the gap between germline ends came to 11 bases. Per the germline V gene, CDR1 is MGHRA and CDR2 is YSYEKL. The CDR3 contains 14 residues.

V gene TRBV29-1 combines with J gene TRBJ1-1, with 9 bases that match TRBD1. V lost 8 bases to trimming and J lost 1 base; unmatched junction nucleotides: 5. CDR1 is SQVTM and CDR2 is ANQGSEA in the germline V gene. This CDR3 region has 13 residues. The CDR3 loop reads CSTWTGANTEAFF. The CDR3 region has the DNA TGCAGCACTTGGACAGGGGCGAACACTGAAGCTTTCTTT.

The CDR3 coding sequence is TGTGCCAGCAGCCCGGCCGCGACCCGTTACAATGAGCAGTTCTTC. Translation gives CASSPAATRYNEQFF. The gene calls are TRBV3-1 (or the pseudogene TRBV3-2) and TRBJ2-1; D gene unclear. Germline V gene sequence: CDR1 LGHDT, CDR2 YNNKEL (reference sequence). V was clipped by 4 bases and J by 4 bases, with 14 bases between them. The CDR3 has 15 amino acids.

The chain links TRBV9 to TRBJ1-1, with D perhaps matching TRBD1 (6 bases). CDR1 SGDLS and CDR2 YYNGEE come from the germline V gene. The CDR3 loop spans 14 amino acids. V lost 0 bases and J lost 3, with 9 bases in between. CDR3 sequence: CASSVAGVDTEAFF. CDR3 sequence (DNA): TGTGCCAGCAGCGTAGCAGGGGTGGACACTGAAGCTTTCTTT.

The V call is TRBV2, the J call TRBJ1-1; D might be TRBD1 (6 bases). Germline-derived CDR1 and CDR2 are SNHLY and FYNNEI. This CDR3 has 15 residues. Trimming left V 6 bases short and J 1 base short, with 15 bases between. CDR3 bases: TGTGCCAGCAGGCCCCGACAGGAATGGAACACTGAAGCTTTCTTT. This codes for CASRPRQEWNTEAFF. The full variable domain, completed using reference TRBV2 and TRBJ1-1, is EPEVTQTPSHQVTQMGQEVILRCVPISNHLYFYWYRQILGQKVEFLVSFYNNEISEKSEIFDDQFSVERPDGSNFTLKIRSTKLEDSAMYFCASRPRQEWNTEAFFGQGTRLTVV.

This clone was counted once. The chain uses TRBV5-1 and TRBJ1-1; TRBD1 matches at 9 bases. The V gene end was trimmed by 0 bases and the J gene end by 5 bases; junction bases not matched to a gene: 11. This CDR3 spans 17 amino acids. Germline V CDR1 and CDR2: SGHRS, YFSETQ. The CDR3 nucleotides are TGCGCCAGCAGCTTGGAACAGGGGGCAAGTGTGCGGACTGAAGCTTTCTTT. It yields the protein CASSLEQGASVRTEAFF.

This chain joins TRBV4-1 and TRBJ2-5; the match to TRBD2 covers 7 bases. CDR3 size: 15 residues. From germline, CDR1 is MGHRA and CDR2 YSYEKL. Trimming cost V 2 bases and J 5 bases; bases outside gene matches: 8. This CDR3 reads CASSQYHDGGETQYF. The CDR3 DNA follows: TGCGCCAGCAGCCAATATCATGACGGGGGGGAGACCCAGTACTTC.

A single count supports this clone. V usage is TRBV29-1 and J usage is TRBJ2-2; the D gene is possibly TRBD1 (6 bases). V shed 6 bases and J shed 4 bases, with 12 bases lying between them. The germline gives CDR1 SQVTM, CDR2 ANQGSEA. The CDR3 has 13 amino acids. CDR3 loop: CSVDLQGTGELFF. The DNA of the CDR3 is TGCAGCGTGGATTTACAGGGCACCGGGGAGCTGTTTTTT.